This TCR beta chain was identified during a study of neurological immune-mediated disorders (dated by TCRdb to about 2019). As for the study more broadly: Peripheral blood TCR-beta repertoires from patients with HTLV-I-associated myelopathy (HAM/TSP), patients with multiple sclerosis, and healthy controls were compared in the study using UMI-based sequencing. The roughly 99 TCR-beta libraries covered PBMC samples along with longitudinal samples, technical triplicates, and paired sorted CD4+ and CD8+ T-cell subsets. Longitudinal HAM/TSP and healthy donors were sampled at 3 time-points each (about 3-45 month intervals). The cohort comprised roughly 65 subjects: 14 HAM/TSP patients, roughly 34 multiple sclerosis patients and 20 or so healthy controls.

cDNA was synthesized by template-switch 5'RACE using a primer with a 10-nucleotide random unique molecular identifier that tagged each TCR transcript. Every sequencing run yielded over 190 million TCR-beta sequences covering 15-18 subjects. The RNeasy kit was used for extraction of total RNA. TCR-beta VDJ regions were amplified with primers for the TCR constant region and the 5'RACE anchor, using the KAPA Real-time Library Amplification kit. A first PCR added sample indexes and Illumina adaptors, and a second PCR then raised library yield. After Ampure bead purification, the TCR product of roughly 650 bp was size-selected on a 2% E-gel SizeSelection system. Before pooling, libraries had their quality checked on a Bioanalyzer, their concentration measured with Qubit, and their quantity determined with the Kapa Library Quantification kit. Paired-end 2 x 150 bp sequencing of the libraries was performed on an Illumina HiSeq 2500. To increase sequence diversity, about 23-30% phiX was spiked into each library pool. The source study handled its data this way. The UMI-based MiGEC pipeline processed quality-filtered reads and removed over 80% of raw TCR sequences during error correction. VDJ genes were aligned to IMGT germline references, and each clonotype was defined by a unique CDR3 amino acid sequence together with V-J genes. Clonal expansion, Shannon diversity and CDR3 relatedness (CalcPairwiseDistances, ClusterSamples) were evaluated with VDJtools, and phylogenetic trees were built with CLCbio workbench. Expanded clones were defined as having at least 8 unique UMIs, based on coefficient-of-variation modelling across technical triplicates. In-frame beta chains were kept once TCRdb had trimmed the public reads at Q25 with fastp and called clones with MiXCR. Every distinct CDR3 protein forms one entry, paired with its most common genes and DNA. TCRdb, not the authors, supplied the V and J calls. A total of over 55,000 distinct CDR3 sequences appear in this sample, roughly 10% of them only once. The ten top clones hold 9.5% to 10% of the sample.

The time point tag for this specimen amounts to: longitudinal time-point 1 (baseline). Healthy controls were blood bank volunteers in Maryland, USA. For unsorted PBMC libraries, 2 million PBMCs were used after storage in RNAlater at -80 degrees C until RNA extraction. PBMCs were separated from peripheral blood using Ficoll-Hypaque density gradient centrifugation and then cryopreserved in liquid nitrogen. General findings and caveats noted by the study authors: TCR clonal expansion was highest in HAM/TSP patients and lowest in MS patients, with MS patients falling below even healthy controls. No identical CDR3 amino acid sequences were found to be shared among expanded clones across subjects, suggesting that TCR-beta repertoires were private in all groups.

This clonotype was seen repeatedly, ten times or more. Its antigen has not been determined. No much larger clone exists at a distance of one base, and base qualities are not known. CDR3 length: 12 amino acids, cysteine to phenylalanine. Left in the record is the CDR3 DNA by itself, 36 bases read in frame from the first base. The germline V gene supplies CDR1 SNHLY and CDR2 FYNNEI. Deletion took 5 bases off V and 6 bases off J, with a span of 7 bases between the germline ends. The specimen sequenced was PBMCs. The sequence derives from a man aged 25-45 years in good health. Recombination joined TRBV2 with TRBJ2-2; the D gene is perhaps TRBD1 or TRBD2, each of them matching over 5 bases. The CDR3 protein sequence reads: CASSRGPGELFF. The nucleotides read TGTGCCAGCAGTAGGGGACCCGGGGAGCTGTTTTTT.